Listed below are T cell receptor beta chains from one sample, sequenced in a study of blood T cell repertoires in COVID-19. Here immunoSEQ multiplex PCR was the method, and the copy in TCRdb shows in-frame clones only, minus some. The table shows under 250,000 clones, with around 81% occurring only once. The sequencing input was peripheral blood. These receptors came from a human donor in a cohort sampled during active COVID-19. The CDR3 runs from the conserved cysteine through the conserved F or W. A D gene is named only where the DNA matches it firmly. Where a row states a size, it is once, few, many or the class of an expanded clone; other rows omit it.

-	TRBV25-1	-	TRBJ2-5	CASSVLSQETQYF	TGTGCCAGCAGTGTTCTTAGCCAAGAGACCCAGTACTTC
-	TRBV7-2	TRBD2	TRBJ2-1	CASSLDLAGGQDEQFF	TGTGCCAGCAGCTTAGATCTAGCGGGAGGGCAGGATGAGCAGTTCTTC
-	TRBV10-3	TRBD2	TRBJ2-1	CAILGSGPSSYNEQFF	TGTGCCATCTTGGGTAGCGGGCCCAGCTCCTACAATGAGCAGTTCTTC
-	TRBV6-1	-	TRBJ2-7	CASSEYFSYEQYF	TGTGCCAGCAGTGAATACTTTTCCTACGAGCAGTACTTC
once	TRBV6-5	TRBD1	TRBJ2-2	CASSYSRDRVRELFF	TGTGCCAGCAGTTACTCGAGGGACAGGGTCCGGGAGCTGTTTTTT
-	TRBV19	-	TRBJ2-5	CASSLSSQETQYF	TGTGCCAGTAGTCTCAGTTCCCAAGAGACCCAGTACTTC
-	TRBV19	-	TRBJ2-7	CASIPREGGPSEQYF	TGTGCCAGTATCCCCCGGGAAGGGGGACCTAGTGAGCAGTACTTC
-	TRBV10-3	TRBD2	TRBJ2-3	CAISEALGSGRALNTQYF	TGTGCCATCAGTGAGGCCCTCGGGAGCGGGAGGGCATTAAATACGCAGTATTTT
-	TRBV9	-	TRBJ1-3	CASSVSGISGNTIYF	TGTGCCAGCAGCGTGTCCGGGATTTCTGGAAACACCATATATTTT
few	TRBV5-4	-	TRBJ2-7	CASSPPQAGRHEQYF	TGTGCCAGCAGCCCACCCCAGGCAGGCCGCCACGAGCAGTACTTC
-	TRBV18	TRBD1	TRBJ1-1	CASSPQQGQTNTEAFF	TGTGCCAGCTCACCTCAACAGGGACAGACGAACACTGAAGCTTTCTTT
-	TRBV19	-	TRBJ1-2	CASSKWLRDGYTF	TGTGCCAGTAGTAAGTGGCTGAGGGATGGCTACACCTTC
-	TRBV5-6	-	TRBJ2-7	CASSLEVTGPYEQYF	TGTGCCAGCAGCTTGGAAGTGACAGGCCCCTACGAGCAGTACTTC
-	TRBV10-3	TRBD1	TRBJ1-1	CAISASGGTEAFF	TGTGCCATCAGTGCCTCAGGGGGCACTGAAGCTTTCTTT
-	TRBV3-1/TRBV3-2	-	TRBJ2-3	CASSPRWPEVADTQYF	TGTGCCAGCAGCCCCCGGTGGCCCGAGGTTGCAGATACGCAGTATTTT
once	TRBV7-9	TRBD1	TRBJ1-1	CASSPRTGVNTEAFF	TGTGCCAGCAGCCCACGGACAGGGGTAAACACTGAAGCTTTCTTT
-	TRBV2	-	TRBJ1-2	CASSEALGRNYGYTF	TGTGCCAGCAGTGAAGCCTTAGGCAGGAACTATGGCTACACCTTC
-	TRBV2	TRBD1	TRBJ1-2	CASSPDRGGSGYTF	TGTGCCAGCAGCCCGGACAGGGGGGGGAGTGGCTACACCTTC
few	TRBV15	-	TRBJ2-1	CATTRDKAGVNEQFF	TGTGCCACCACGAGGGATAAGGCAGGGGTGAATGAGCAGTTCTTC
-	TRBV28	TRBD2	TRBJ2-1	CASSLAGYSYNEQFF	TGTGCCAGCAGTCTAGCGGGATACTCCTACAATGAGCAGTTCTTC
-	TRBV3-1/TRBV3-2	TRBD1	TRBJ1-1	CASSQGTGGMNTEAFF	TGTGCCAGCAGCCAAGGAACAGGGGGTATGAACACTGAAGCTTTCTTT
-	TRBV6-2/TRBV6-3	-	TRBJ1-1	CASSYGDREAFF	TGTGCCAGCAGTTACGGTGACAGAGAAGCTTTCTTT
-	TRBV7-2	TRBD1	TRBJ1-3	CASSFRGGESGNTIYF	TGTGCCAGCAGCTTTAGAGGGGGCGAATCTGGAAACACCATATATTTT
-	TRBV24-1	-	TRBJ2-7	CASRWRVSSYEQYF	TGTGCCAGCCGGTGGAGGGTGAGCTCCTACGAGCAGTACTTC
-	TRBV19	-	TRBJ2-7	CASSIEGRASYEQYF	TGTGCCAGTAGTATAGAGGGCAGGGCTTCCTACGAGCAGTACTTC
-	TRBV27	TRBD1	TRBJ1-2	CASSLQGARGYTF	TGTGCCAGCAGTTTACAGGGGGCTCGTGGCTACACCTTC
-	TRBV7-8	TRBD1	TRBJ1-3	CASSATGSSGNTIYF	TGTGCCAGCAGCGCGACAGGGAGCTCTGGAAACACCATATATTTT
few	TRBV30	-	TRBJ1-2	CAWSVGRNYGYTF	TGTGCCTGGAGTGTGGGGAGGAACTATGGCTACACCTTC
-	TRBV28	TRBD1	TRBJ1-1	CASSPSDRGWTEAFF	TGTGCCAGCAGCCCCTCCGACAGGGGATGGACTGAAGCTTTCTTT
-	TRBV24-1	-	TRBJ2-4	CATSEPQGGNIQYF	TGTGCCACCAGTGAGCCTCAGGGCGGAAACATTCAGTACTTC
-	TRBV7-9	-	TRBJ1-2	CASSPGRGGYTF	TGTGCCAGCAGCCCGGGGCGGGGCGGCTACACCTTC
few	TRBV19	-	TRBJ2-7	CASGAASSYEQYF	TGTGCCAGTGGGGCAGCCAGCTCCTACGAGCAGTACTTC
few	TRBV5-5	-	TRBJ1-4	CASSLGVQGGNEKLFF	TGTGCCAGCAGCTTGGGTGTTCAGGGCGGTAATGAAAAACTGTTTTTT
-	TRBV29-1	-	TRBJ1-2	CSVEAAGPNYGYTF	TGCAGCGTTGAAGCGGCAGGCCCCAACTATGGCTACACCTTC
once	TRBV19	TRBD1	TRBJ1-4	CASSAHRGTNEKLFF	TGTGCCAGTAGTGCCCACAGGGGAACTAATGAAAAACTGTTTTTT
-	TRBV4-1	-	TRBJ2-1	CASSPTRSSYNEQFF	TGCGCCAGCAGCCCGACTCGAAGCTCCTACAATGAGCAGTTCTTC
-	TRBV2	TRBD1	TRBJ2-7	CASSTDRGSYEQYF	TGTGCCAGCAGCACCGACAGGGGCTCCTACGAGCAGTACTTC
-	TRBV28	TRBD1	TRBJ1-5	CASSGQGYQPQHF	TGTGCCAGCTCGGGACAGGGTTATCAGCCCCAGCATTTT
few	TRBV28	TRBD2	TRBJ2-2	CASSLVQAGGNTGELFF	TGTGCCAGCAGTTTAGTTCAGGCGGGAGGGAACACCGGGGAGCTGTTTTTT
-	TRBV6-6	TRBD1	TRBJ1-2	CASSYSRAGGDGYTF	TGTGCCAGCAGTTACAGCCGGGCAGGGGGTGATGGCTACACCTTC
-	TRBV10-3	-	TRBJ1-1	CAITPGGVNTEAFF	TGTGCCATCACGCCGGGGGGAGTGAACACTGAAGCTTTCTTT
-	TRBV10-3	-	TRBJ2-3	CATALAKADTQYF	TGTGCCACCGCTCTAGCTAAGGCAGATACGCAGTATTTT
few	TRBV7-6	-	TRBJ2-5	CASSLAEGGETQYF	TGTGCCAGCAGCTTAGCGGAAGGGGGAGAGACCCAGTACTTC
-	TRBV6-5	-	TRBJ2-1	CASSYGESSYNEQFF	TGTGCCAGCAGTTACGGGGAGAGCTCCTACAATGAGCAGTTCTTC
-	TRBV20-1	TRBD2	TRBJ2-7	CSASRLADLYEQYF	TGCAGTGCTAGTCGGCTAGCGGATCTCTACGAGCAGTACTTC
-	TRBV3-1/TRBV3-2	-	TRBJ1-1	CASSQGTGLGTEAFF	TGTGCCAGCAGCCAAGGAACGGGTTTGGGCACTGAAGCTTTCTTT
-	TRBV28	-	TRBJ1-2	CATQNTLGDGYTF	TGTGCCACCCAAAACACTCTCGGGGATGGCTACACCTTC
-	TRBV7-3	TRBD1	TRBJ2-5	CASSTDREQETQYF	TGTGCCAGCAGCACTGACAGGGAACAAGAGACCCAGTACTTC
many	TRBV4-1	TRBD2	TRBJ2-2	CASSAGLANTGELFF	TGCGCCAGCAGCGCGGGACTAGCGAACACCGGGGAGCTGTTTTTT
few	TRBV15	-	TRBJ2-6	CATSRDRRQITFSGANVLTF	TGTGCCACCAGCAGAGATCGGAGGCAGATAACCTTCTCTGGGGCCAACGTCCTGACTTTC
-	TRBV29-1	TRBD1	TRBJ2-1	CSVPRTGGNEQFF	TGCAGCGTCCCGCGGACAGGGGGAAATGAGCAGTTCTTC
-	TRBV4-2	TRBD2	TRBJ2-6	CASSQDPGGPSGANVLTF	TGTGCCAGCAGCCAAGATCCGGGAGGTCCCTCTGGGGCCAACGTCCTGACTTTC
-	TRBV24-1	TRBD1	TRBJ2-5	CATRRQGEETQYF	TGTGCCACCCGAAGACAGGGCGAAGAGACCCAGTACTTC
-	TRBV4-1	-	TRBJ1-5	CASSQALPAFDSNQPQHF	TGCGCCAGCAGCCAAGCACTACCGGCTTTCGATAGCAATCAGCCCCAGCATTTT
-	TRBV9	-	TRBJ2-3	CASTRLAQTDTQYF	TGTGCCAGCACCCGGCTAGCGCAGACAGATACGCAGTATTTT
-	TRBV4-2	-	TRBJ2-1	CASSQVGQSSYNEQFF	TGTGCCAGCAGCCAAGTAGGACAGAGCTCCTACAATGAGCAGTTCTTC
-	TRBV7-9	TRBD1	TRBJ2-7	CASSLVTQGAGYEQYF	TGTGCCAGCAGCTTAGTTACACAGGGGGCAGGCTACGAGCAGTACTTC
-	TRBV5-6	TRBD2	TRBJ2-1	CASSSSGGAGNEQFF	TGTGCCAGCAGTTCGAGCGGGGGGGCAGGTAATGAGCAGTTCTTC